The T cell receptor beta chain under discussion was sequenced for a study of somatic mutations in cytotoxic T cells in rheumatoid arthritis (dated by TCRdb to about 2017). About the study as a whole: Right after diagnosis and prior to the start of any treatment, about 29 ml EDTA of peripheral blood was drawn from patients. A total of 65 to 70 rheumatoid arthritis patients and 20 or so healthy controls underwent TCRB deep sequencing. Whether expanded CD8+ T-cell clones in untreated, newly diagnosed rheumatoid arthritis carry somatic mutations was the study question, and clonality was characterized with TCRB deep sequencing. Patient and control groups had essentially identical median ages. Some V beta antibody-stained T-cell populations were flow-sorted on a FACSAria II or Sony SH800 at nearly 100% purity, and sorted V beta1+ cells also underwent TCRB sequencing. Overall results and qualifications from the work: No adjustment for multiple comparisons was made for the slight TRBV07 underrepresentation in patients. CD8+ T-cell clonality in rheumatoid arthritis patients was not significantly different from that in age-matched healthy controls. An increase of CD8+ clonality with age was seen in patients (Spearman r=0.49) but not in healthy controls. Several identical CD8+ TCRB sequences were found in both blood and synovial fluid, and in about an eighth of the roughly 65 patients the largest CD8+ clone exceeded 20% of CD8+ cells. Viral specificity could not be ruled out by absence from virus-specific databases, and the antigen targets of the expanded CD8+ clones remained unknown.

Spanning cysteine to phenylalanine, the CDR3 consists of 16 amino acids. The DNA shown is the 48-base CDR3, in frame from base 1. In the germline V gene, CDR1 corresponds to MGHRA and CDR2 to YSYEKL. The V end loses 3 bases and the J end loses 4 bases, and a stretch of 18 bases separates them. Sequencing of TCRB CDR3 was done on genomic DNA with the immunoSEQ assay. In the source study's methods: Only a few patient CD8+ clones larger than 1% matched published virus-specific TCRB sequences when compared against them. Nothing other than productive TCRB rearrangements was included in the analyses. A clone was defined by a unique TCRB CDR3 sequence, and clonality was computed as a productive clonality index based on Shannon entropy. To calculate repertoire overlap between two samples, the template counts of each clone were considered relative to each sample's total templates. V-gene usage from TCRB sequencing and V-gene usage measured by flow cytometry were correlated (Spearman r of 0.61). TCRdb holds this immuneACCESS table with in-frame rearrangements only. Some clones are missing; in checked studies, unresolved V genes explain under half, and the rest has no known cause. From that table come the V and J calls and clone size; the DNA was used to work out D and trimming. The table for this sample lists roughly 15,000 clones; about 80% of them were counted only once. Roughly a fifth of the sample rests with the top ten.

Turning to this clone: The target of this receptor is not known. It has no much larger one-base neighbor in the sample; base qualities were not kept.

CD4+ and CD8+ cells were isolated by positive magnetic bead selection on an AutoMACS, and purity was checked by flow cytometry. Clonal expansions were first screened by flow cytometry with a TCR V beta antibody panel, then characterized by TCRB deep sequencing of sorted CD8+ fractions. Peripheral blood mononuclear cells were isolated by Ficoll-Paque PLUS density gradient separation. DNA was extracted from CD4-enriched, CD8-enriched or PBMC samples with Nucleospin Tissue or Tissue XS kits and quantified with a Qubit 2.0 fluorometer. The sequence was obtained from an adult with rheumatoid arthritis. The sequenced material came from CD8+ T cells sorted from blood. The sequence links TRBV4-1 to TRBJ2-5, with TRBD2 tentatively as D gene (5 bases match). The bases read TGCGCCAGCAGCCATCCCCCGGTGGGCGGGCGAGAGACCCAGTACTTC. It translates to CASSHPPVGGRETQYF.